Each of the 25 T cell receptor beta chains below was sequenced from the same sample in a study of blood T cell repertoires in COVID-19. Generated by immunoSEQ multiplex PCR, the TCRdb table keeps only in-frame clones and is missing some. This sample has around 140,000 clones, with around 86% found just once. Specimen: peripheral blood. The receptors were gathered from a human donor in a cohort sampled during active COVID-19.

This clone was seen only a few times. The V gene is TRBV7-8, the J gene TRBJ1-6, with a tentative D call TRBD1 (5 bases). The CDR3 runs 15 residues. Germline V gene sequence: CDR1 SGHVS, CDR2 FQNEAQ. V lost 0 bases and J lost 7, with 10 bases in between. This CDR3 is CASSLAARENSPLHF. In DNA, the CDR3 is TGTGCCAGCAGCTTAGCTGCCAGGGAAAATTCACCCCTCCACTTT.

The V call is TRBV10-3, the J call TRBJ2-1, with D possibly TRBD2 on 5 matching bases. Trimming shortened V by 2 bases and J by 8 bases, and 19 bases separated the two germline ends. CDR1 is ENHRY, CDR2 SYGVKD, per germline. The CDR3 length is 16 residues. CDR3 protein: CAISEGPAGVNDEQFF. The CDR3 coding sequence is TGTGCCATCAGTGAGGGGCCAGCCGGGGTGAACGATGAGCAGTTCTTC.

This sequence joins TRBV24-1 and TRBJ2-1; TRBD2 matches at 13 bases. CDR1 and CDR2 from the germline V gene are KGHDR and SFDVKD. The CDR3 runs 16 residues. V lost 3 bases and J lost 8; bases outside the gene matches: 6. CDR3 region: CATSDRGLAGDYEQFF. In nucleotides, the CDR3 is TGTGCCACCAGTGATCGAGGACTAGCGGGAGACTATGAGCAGTTCTTC.

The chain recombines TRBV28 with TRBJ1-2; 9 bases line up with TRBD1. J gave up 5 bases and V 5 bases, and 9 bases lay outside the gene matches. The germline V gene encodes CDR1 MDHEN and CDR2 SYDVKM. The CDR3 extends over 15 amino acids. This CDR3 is CASSVPGQGKYGYTF. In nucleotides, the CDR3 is TGTGCCAGCAGTGTTCCGGGACAGGGAAAGTATGGCTACACCTTC.

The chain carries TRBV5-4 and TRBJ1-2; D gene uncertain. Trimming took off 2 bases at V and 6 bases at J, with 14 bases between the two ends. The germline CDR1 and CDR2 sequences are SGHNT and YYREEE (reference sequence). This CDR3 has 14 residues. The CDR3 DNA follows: TGTGCCAGCAGCTTATACACCCTAGGTCATGGCTACACCTTC. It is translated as CASSLYTLGHGYTF.

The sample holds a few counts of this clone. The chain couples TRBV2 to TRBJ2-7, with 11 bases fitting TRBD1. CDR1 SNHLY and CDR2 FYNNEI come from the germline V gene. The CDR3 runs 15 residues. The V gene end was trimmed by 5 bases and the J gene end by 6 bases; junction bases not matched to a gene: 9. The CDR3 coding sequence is TGTGCCAGCAGTTTTCAAGGACAGGGGGCACTCGAGCAGTACTTC. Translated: CASSFQGQGALEQYF.

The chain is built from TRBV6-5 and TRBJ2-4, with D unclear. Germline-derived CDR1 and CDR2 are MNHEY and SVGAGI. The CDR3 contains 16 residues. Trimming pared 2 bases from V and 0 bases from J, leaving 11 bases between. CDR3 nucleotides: TGTGCCAGCAGTTACCTGACTGGCTTAGCCAAAAACATTCAGTACTTC. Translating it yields CASSYLTGLAKNIQYF.

CDR3 DNA sequence: TGTGCCAGCAGCAACCGGACTAGCGGGCAAGAAAATGAGCAGTTCTTC. Encoded protein: CASSNRTSGQENEQFF. The V gene is TRBV21-1, the J gene TRBJ2-1; the DNA was not used to check the table's D call, TRBD2. TRBV21-1 is reported as a pseudogene. This CDR3 comprises 16 residues.

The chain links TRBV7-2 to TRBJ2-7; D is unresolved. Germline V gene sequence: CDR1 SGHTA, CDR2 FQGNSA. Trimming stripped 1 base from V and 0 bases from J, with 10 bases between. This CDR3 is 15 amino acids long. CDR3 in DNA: TGTGCCAGCAGCTTAGTAGGCAGCGCCTCCTACGAGCAGTACTTC. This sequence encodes CASSLVGSASYEQYF. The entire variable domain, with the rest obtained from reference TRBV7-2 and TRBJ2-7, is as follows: GAGVSQSPSNKVTEKGKDVELRCDPISGHTALYWYRQSLGQGLEFLIYFQGNSAPDKSGLPSDRFSAERTGGSVSTLTIQRTQQEDSAVYLCASSLVGSASYEQYFGPGTRLTVT.

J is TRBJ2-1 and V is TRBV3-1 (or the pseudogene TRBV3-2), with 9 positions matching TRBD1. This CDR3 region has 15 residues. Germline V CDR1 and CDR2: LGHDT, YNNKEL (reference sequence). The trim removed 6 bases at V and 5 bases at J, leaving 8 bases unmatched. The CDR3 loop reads CASSPRTGENNEQFF. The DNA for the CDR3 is TGTGCCAGCAGTCCCAGGACAGGGGAGAACAATGAGCAGTTCTTC.

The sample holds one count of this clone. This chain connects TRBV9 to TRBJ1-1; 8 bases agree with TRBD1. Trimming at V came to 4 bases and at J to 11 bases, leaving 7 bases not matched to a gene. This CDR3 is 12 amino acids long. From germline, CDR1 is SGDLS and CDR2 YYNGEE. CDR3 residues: CASSLGTGGAFF. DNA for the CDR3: TGTGCCAGCAGCCTCGGGACAGGTGGCGCTTTCTTT.

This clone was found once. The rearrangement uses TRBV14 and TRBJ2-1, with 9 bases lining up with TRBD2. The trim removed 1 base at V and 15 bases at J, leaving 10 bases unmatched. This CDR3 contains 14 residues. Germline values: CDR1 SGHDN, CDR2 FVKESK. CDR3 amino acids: CASSQGVLAGMWFF. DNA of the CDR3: TGTGCCAGCAGCCAAGGAGTCCTAGCGGGGATGTGGTTCTTC.

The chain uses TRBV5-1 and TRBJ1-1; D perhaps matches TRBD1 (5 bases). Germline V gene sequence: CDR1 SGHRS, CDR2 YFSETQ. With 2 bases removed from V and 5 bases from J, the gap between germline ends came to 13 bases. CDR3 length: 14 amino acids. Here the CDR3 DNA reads TGCGCCAGCAGCTTCCGTCAGGGAAGTACTGAAGCTTTCTTT. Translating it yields CASSFRQGSTEAFF.

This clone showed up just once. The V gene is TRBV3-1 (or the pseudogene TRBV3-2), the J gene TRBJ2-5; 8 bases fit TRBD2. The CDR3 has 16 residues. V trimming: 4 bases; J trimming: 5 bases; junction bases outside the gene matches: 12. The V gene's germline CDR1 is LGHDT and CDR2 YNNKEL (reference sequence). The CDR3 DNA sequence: TGTGCCAGCAGCCGTCGTTCCGGGACTAGTTCCGAGACCCAGTACTTC. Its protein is CASSRRSGTSSETQYF.

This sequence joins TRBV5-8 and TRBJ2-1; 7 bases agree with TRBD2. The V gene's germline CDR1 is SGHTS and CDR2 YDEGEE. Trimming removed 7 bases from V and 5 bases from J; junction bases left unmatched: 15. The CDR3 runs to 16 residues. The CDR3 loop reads CASLLIRREINNEQFF. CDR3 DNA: TGTGCCAGCCTATTAATAAGGCGGGAGATCAACAATGAGCAGTTCTTC.

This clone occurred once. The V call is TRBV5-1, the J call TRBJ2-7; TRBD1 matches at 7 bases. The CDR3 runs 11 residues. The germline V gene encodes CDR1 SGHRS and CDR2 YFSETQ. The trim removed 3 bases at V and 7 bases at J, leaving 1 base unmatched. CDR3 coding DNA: TGCGCCAGCAGCTCACAGGGGGAGCAGTACTTC. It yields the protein CASSSQGEQYF.

The DNA of the CDR3 is TGCGCCAGCGCGGCGGGAGGCGAGGGTGACATTCAGTACTTC. Protein: CASAAGGEGDIQYF. The chain has TRBV5-1 and TRBJ2-4; 8 bases are shared with TRBD2. With V trimmed by 7 bases and J by 8 bases, 11 bases remained unmatched. The CDR3 runs 14 residues. Looked up from germline, CDR1 is SGHRS and CDR2 is YFSETQ.

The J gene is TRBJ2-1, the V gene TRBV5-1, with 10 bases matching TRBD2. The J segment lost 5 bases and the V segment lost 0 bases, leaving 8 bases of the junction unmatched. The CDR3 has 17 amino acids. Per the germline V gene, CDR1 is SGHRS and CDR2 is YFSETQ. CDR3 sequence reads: CASSLALAGGIDNEQFF. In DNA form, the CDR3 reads TGCGCCAGCAGCTTGGCCTTAGCGGGGGGAATCGACAATGAGCAGTTCTTC.

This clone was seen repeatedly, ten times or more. This CDR3 is CASSPSTGEANQPQHF. For the CDR3, the DNA is TGTGCCAGCAGCCCGTCGACAGGGGAGGCGAATCAGCCCCAGCATTTT. V gene TRBV27 combines with J gene TRBJ1-5; 8 bases map to TRBD1. The CDR3 is made up of 16 amino acids. The ends lost 6 bases at V and 4 bases at J; junction bases unmatched: 11. Germline V lookup: CDR1 MNHEY, CDR2 SMNVEV (reference sequence).

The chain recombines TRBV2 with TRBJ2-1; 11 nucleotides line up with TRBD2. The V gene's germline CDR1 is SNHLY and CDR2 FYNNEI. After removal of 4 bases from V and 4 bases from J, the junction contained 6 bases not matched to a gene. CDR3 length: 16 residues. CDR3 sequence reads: CASSARTSGLYNEQFF. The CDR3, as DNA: TGTGCCAGCAGTGCCAGGACTAGCGGGCTTTACAATGAGCAGTTCTTC.

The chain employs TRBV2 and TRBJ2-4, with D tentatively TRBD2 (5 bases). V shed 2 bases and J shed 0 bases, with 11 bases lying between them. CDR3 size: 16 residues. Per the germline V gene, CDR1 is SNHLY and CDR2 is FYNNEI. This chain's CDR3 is CASSESRGLAKNIQYF. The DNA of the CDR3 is TGTGCCAGCAGTGAATCCCGGGGATTAGCCAAAAACATTCAGTACTTC.

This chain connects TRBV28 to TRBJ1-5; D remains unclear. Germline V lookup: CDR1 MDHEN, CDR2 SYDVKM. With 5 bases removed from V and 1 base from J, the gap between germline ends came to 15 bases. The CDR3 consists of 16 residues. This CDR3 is CASSPRRGGSNQPQHF. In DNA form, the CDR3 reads TGTGCCAGCAGTCCCCGGAGAGGTGGGAGCAATCAGCCCCAGCATTTT.

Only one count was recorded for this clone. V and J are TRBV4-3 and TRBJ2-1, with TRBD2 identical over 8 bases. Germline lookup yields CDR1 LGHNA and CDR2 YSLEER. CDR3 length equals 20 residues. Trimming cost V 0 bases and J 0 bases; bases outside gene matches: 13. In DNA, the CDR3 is TGCGCCAGCAGCCAAGACGGGGGGGGCGGGAGCTTCAGCTCCTACAATGAGCAGTTCTTC. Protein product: CASSQDGGGGSFSSYNEQFF.

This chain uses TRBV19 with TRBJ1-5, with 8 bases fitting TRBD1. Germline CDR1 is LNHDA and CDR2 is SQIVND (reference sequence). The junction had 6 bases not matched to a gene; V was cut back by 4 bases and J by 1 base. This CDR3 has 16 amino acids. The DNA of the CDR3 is TGTGCCAGTAGTACACAGGGGGGTAGGAGCAATCAGCCCCAGCATTTT. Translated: CASSTQGGRSNQPQHF. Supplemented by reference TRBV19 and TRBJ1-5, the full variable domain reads DGGITQSPKYLFRKEGQNVTLSCEQNLNHDAMYWYRQDPGQGLRLIYYSQIVNDFQKGDIAEGYSVSREKKESFPLTVTSAQKNPTAFYLCASSTQGGRSNQPQHFGDGTRLSIL.

Written as DNA, the CDR3 is TGTGCCAGCAGTTTGAGGGATATCTTCGGTGGCTACACCTTC. Protein product: CASSLRDIFGGYTF. This chain links TRBV28 with TRBJ1-2; D is undetermined. V lost 3 bases and J lost 7, with 15 bases in between. Germline CDR1 and CDR2: MDHEN and SYDVKM. The CDR3 runs to 14 residues.